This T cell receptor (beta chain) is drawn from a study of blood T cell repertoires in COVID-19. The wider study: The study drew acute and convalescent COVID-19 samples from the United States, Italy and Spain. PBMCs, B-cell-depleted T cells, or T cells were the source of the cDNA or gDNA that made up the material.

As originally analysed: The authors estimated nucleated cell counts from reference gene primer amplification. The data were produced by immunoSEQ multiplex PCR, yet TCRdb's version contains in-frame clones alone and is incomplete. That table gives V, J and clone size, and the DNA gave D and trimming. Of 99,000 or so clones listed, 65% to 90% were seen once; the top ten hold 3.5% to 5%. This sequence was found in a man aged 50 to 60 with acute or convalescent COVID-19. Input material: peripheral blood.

Written as DNA, the CDR3 is TGTGCCAGCGAGACAGGGGCTTCACCCCTCCACTTT. It yields the protein CASETGASPLHF. The chain joins TRBV6-5 to TRBJ1-6; TRBD1 agrees at 8 bases. The V and J ends lost 8 bases and 9 bases, in that order; junction bases with no gene match: 3. The CDR3 loop spans 12 amino acids. Germline lookup yields CDR1 MNHEY and CDR2 SVGAGI.